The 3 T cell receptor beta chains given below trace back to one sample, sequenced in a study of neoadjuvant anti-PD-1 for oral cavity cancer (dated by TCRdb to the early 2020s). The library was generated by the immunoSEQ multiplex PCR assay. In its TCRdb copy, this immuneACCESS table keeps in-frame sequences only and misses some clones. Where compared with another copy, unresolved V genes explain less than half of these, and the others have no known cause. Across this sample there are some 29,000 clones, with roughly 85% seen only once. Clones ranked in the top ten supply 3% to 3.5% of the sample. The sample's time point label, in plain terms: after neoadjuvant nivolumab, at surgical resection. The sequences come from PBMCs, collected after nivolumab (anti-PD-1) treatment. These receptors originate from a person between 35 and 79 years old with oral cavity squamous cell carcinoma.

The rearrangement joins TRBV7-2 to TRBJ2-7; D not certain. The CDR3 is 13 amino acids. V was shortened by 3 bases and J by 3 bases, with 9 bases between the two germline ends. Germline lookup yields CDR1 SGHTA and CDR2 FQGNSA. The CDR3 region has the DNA TGTGCCAGCAGCTTTAATCCGGGCTACGAGCAGTACTTC. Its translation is CASSFNPGYEQYF. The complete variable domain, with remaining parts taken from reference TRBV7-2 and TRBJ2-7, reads GAGVSQSPSNKVTEKGKDVELRCDPISGHTALYWYRQSLGQGLEFLIYFQGNSAPDKSGLPSDRFSAERTGGSVSTLTIQRTQQEDSAVYLCASSFNPGYEQYFGPGTRLTVT.

CDR3 DNA sequence: TGTGCCAGCAGCTTGCGGACGGGCTATGGCTACACCTTC. Its protein is CASSLRTGYGYTF. The chain uses TRBV5-6 and TRBJ1-2; D not certain. The germline V and J ends were trimmed by 1 base and 4 bases, with 8 bases remaining between them. There are 13 residues in the CDR3. Germline V lookup: CDR1 SGHDT, CDR2 YYEEEE.

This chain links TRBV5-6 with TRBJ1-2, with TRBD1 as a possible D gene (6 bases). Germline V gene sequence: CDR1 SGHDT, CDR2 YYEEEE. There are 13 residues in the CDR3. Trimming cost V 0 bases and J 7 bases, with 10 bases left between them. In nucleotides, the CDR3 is TGTGCCAGCAGCTTGGCCGACAGGAGTGGCTACACCTTC. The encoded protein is CASSLADRSGYTF.